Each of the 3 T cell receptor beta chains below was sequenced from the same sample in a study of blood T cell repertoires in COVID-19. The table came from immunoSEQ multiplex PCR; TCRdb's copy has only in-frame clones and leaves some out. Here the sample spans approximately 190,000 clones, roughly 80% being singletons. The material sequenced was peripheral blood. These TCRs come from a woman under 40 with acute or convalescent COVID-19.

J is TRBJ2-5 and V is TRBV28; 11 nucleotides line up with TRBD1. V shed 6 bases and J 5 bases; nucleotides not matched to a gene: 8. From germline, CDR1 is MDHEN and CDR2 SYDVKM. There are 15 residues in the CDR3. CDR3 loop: CASSPGQGVVETQYF. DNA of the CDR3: TGTGCCAGCAGCCCGGGACAGGGGGTAGTGGAGACCCAGTACTTC.

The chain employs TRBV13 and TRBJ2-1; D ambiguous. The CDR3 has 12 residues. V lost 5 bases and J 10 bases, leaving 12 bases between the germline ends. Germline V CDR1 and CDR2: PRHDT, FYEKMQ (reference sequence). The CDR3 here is CASSQPWAEQFF. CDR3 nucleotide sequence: TGTGCCAGCAGCCAACCCTGGGCGGAGCAGTTCTTC. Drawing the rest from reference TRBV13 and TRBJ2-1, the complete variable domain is AAGVIQSPRHLIKEKRETATLKCYPIPRHDTVYWYQQGPGQDPQFLISFYEKMQSDKGSIPDRFSAQQFSDYHSELNMSSLELGDSALYFCASSQPWAEQFFGPGTRLTVL.

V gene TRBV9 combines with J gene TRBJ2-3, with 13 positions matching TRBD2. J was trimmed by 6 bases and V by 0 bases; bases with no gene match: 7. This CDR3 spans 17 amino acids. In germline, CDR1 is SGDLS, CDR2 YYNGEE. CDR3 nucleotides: TGTGCCAGCAGCGTAGCGCGACTAGCGGGAGGTCACGATACGCAGTATTTT. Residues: CASSVARLAGGHDTQYF.